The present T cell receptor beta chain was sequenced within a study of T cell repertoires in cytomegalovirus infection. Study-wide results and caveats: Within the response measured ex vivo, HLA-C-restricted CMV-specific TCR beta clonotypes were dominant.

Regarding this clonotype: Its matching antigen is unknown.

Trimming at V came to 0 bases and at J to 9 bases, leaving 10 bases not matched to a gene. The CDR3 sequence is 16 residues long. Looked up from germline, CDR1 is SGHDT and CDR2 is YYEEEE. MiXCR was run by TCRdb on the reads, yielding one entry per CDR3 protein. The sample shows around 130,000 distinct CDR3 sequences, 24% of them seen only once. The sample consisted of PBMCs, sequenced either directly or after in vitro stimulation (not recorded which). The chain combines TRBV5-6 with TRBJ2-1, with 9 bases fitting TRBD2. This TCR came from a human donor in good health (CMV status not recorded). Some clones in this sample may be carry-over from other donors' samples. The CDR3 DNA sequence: TGTGCCAGCAGCTTGGCGCTAGCGGGAACCCTCAGTGAGCAGTTCTTC. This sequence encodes CASSLALAGTLSEQFF.